The next 5 T cell receptor beta chains were all read from a single sample in a study of long-term antiretroviral therapy in people with HIV. Sequencing used immunoSEQ v3.0 at survey level. Using immunoSEQ multiplex PCR, the repertoire was profiled, and TCRdb retains in-frame clones only, with some absent. This sample yields around 23,000 clones, of which approximately 80% are seen a single time; about 16% belongs to the top ten. Sequencing used unsorted PBMCs, obtained at the start of antiretroviral therapy, before treatment. The source is a woman aged 18-29 years with HIV.

The genes are TRBV30 and TRBJ2-1; D is unresolved. The V gene's germline CDR1 is GTSNPN and CDR2 SVGIG (reference sequence). V was clipped by 0 bases and J by 6 bases, with 9 bases between them. This CDR3 is 13 amino acids long. This CDR3 is CAWSVLTSNEQFF. The CDR3 DNA follows: TGTGCCTGGAGTGTACTCACCTCCAATGAGCAGTTCTTC.

The rearrangement joins TRBV27 to TRBJ1-2; D is unresolved. This CDR3 has 14 amino acids. V gave up 4 bases and J gave up 4 bases, with 13 bases separating them. Germline V lookup: CDR1 MNHEY, CDR2 SMNVEV (reference sequence). CDR3 protein: CASSSFREGYGYTF. The DNA for the CDR3 is TGTGCCAGCAGTTCATTTAGAGAGGGCTATGGCTACACCTTC.

The gene calls are TRBV6-6 and TRBJ2-4; D uncertain. This CDR3 contains 11 residues. V gave up 4 bases and J gave up 14 bases, with 12 bases separating them. CDR1 is MNHNY, CDR2 SVGAGI, per germline (reference sequence). The chain's CDR3 is CASSWSEAEYF. The CDR3 nucleotides are TGTGCCAGCAGTTGGAGTGAGGCGGAGTACTTC.

The chain links TRBV5-1 to TRBJ2-1, with 10 bases fitting TRBD2. The V segment lost 5 bases and the J segment 7 bases; nucleotides outside the gene matches: 3. CDR1 is SGHRS and CDR2 is YFSETQ in the germline V gene. There are 13 residues in the CDR3. The DNA of the CDR3 is TGCGCCAGCAGTAGCGGGGGGAGGAATGAGCAGTTCTTC. This gives the protein CASSSGGRNEQFF.

The chain combines TRBV19 with TRBJ1-4, with D possibly TRBD1 on 5 matching bases. The length of the CDR3 is 15 residues. Germline CDR1 is LNHDA and CDR2 is SQIVND (reference sequence). The V end was cut by 3 bases, the J end by 5 bases, with 13 bases between. The CDR3 sequence is CASSILGQPNEKLFF. CDR3 sequence (DNA): TGTGCCAGTAGTATCCTGGGGCAGCCGAATGAAAAACTGTTTTTT.